What follows are 21 T cell receptor beta chains derived from one specimen sequenced in a study of graft-versus-host responses after intestinal transplantation. The assay was immunoSEQ multiplex PCR, and TCRdb's table has in-frame clones only and misses some. This repertoire shows 60,000 or so clones, around nine tenths found once; its top ten account for roughly 2.7%. Sample: PBMCs, taken about 120 days after intestinal transplantation. The receptors shown here come from a human patient who received an intestinal transplant, so some T cells may come from the graft donor.

The chain uses TRBV18 and TRBJ1-1; no firm D call. The CDR3 spans 13 residues. CDR1 and CDR2 (germline): KGHSH, LQKENI. V was trimmed by 2 bases and J by 8 bases, leaving 12 bases between them. The CDR3 nucleotides read TGTGCCAGCTCACCAGGAGGAGGCAGGGAAGCTTTCTTT. Translated: CASSPGGGREAFF.

This clone has a handful of counts. The chain carries TRBV6-1 and TRBJ2-7; 7 nucleotides agree with TRBD1. The germline CDR1 and CDR2 sequences are MNHNS and SASEGT. The CDR3 covers 15 residues. The junction had 10 bases not matched to a gene; V was cut back by 3 bases and J by 5 bases. CDR3 nucleotides: TGTGCCAGCAGTGATACTTATGACAGGGAAAACGAGCAGTACTTC. Amino acid sequence: CASSDTYDRENEQYF.

This clone came up a few times. The V and J genes are TRBV28 and TRBJ2-7, with D possibly TRBD1 on 7 matching bases. Germline loops: CDR1 MDHEN, CDR2 SYDVKM. V was trimmed by 7 bases and J by 0 bases, leaving 13 bases between them. The CDR3 has 14 amino acids. CDR3 region: CASTTQGGSYEQYF. CDR3 nucleotide sequence: TGTGCCAGCACGACCCAGGGGGGCTCCTACGAGCAGTACTTC.

J is TRBJ2-1 and V is TRBV4-1, with 11 bases identical to TRBD2. The CDR3 length is 15 residues. Per germline, CDR1 MGHRA and CDR2 YSYEKL. Trimming removed 5 bases from V and 6 bases from J; junction bases left unmatched: 6. For the CDR3, the DNA is TGCGCCAGCAGCGCCACTAGCGGGAGTGTCAATGAGCAGTTCTTC. Its protein is CASSATSGSVNEQFF.

The chain couples TRBV4-1 to TRBJ2-5; D is possibly TRBD2 (5 bases). V dropped 1 base and J dropped 2 bases, with 14 bases sitting between them. The CDR3 loop spans 16 amino acids. In germline, CDR1 is MGHRA, CDR2 YSYEKL. The CDR3 nucleotides read TGCGCCAGCAGCCAAGGGGCAAGCGGCCGACAAGAGACCCAGTACTTC. Its translation is CASSQGASGRQETQYF.

This clone was observed a single time. The gene calls are TRBV4-1 and TRBJ1-1, with D perhaps TRBD1 (6 bases). CDR3 length: 16 amino acids. The germline gives CDR1 MGHRA, CDR2 YSYEKL. V was pared by 6 bases and J by 3 bases, with 20 bases between. CDR3 loop: CASSQRGGRADTEAFF. CDR3 in DNA: TGCGCCAGCAGTCAGAGGGGGGGCAGGGCGGACACTGAAGCTTTCTTT.

This sequence joins TRBV2 and TRBJ1-5, with D possibly TRBD1 on 6 matching bases. Germline assignment: CDR1 SNHLY and CDR2 FYNNEI. Trimming removed 6 bases at V and 3 bases at J, with 12 bases between. The CDR3 consists of 14 residues. The CDR3 sequence is CASSNRADNQPQHF. In nucleotides, the CDR3 is TGTGCCAGCAGCAACAGGGCTGACAATCAGCCCCAGCATTTT.

The rearrangement uses TRBV6-1 and TRBJ2-3; D might be TRBD1 or TRBD2, each matching 5 bases. Trimming cost V 5 bases and J 1 base, with 13 bases left between them. The CDR3 length is 15 residues. Germline CDR1 reads MNHNS; CDR2 reads SASEGT. The CDR3 here is CASSPRGVRTDTQYF. The CDR3 bases are TGTGCCAGCAGTCCTCGAGGGGTCCGCACAGATACGCAGTATTTT.

The rearrangement uses TRBV15 and TRBJ2-3; no clear D gene. Germline loops: CDR1 LNHNV, CDR2 YYDKDF (reference sequence). This CDR3 comprises 13 residues. Trimming left V 0 bases short and J 6 bases short, with 7 bases between. This chain's CDR3 is CATSRDSSDTQYF. The CDR3 nucleotides read TGTGCCACCAGCAGAGATTCAAGTGATACGCAGTATTTT.

CDR3: CASSQRPRTDSGNTIYF. The CDR3 bases are TGCGCCAGCAGCCAACGTCCCCGGACAGACTCTGGAAACACCATATATTTT. The chain carries TRBV4-1 and TRBJ1-3; D might be TRBD1 (6 bases). Germline assignment: CDR1 MGHRA and CDR2 YSYEKL. V was trimmed by 2 bases and J by 0 bases, leaving 14 bases between them. The CDR3 extends over 17 amino acids.

This chain joins TRBV7-3 and TRBJ2-3; no reliable D call. Germline V gene sequence: CDR1 SGHTA, CDR2 FQGTGA. The V end was cut by 5 bases, the J end by 0 bases, with 15 bases between. The CDR3 covers 16 residues. CDR3: CASSQGPPSSTDTQYF. CDR3 in DNA: TGTGCCAGCAGCCAAGGGCCCCCCTCTAGCACAGATACGCAGTATTTT.

Comments on this clone: It is likely a read error, because the conserved phenylalanine at the end of the CDR3 is missing. CDR3 amino acids: CASSLRGEGSYEQYL. The CDR3 DNA reads as TGTGCCAGCAGCTTGCGGGGGGAGGGGTCCTACGAGCAGTACCTC. The chain uses TRBV13 and TRBJ2-7; the match to TRBD2 covers 8 bases. J gave up 1 base and V 3 bases, and 5 bases lay outside the gene matches. CDR3 size: 15 residues. Germline loops: CDR1 PRHDT, CDR2 FYEKMQ (reference sequence).

The rearrangement links TRBV30 to TRBJ1-1; no definite D call. From germline, CDR1 is GTSNPN and CDR2 SVGIG (reference sequence). V lost 1 base and J 3 bases, leaving 0 bases between the germline ends. The CDR3 extends over 10 amino acids. In DNA, the CDR3 is TGTGCCTGGAGTGACACTGAAGCTTTCTTT. Its protein product is CAWSDTEAFF.

The chain joins TRBV20-1 to TRBJ2-5; D gene ambiguous. Trimming left V 2 bases short and J 9 bases short, with 10 bases between. This CDR3 region has 11 residues. Germline loops: CDR1 DFQATT, CDR2 SNEGSKA (reference sequence). For the CDR3, the DNA is TGCAGTGCTAGACCTATGTTGGCCCAGTACTTC. Protein sequence: CSARPMLAQYF.

The chain uses TRBV27 and TRBJ1-5, with D unclear. The V gene lost 8 bases and the J gene lost 7 bases, with 15 bases spanning the gap. In germline, CDR1 is MNHEY, CDR2 SMNVEV (reference sequence). The CDR3 length is 13 residues. The CDR3 spells CASGQRSQQPQHF. CDR3 in DNA: TGTGCCAGCGGTCAACGCAGCCAGCAGCCCCAGCATTTT.

The chain combines TRBV19 with TRBJ2-2, with TRBD2 matching over 12 bases. CDR3 length: 16 residues. CDR1 is LNHDA, CDR2 SQIVND, per germline (reference sequence). V shed 4 bases and J 3 bases; nucleotides not matched to a gene: 3. As DNA, the CDR3 is TGTGCCAGTAGTAAAACTAGCGGGGGGTACACCGGGGAGCTGTTTTTT. Its translation is CASSKTSGGYTGELFF.

The chain joins TRBV28 to TRBJ2-5, with a weak D call TRBD2 (5 bases). Germline lookup yields CDR1 MDHEN and CDR2 SYDVKM. Trimming removed 2 bases at V and 5 bases at J, with 12 bases between. This CDR3 is 14 amino acids long. CDR3 protein: CASSLRGWDETQYF. CDR3 DNA: TGTGCCAGCAGTTTACGGGGTTGGGATGAGACCCAGTACTTC. Variable domain in full (rest from reference TRBV28 and TRBJ2-5): DVKVTQSSRYLVKRTGEKVFLECVQDMDHENMFWYRQDPGLGLRLIYFSYDVKMKEKGDIPEGYSVSREKKERFSLILESASTNQTSMYLCASSLRGWDETQYFGPGTRLLVL.

The CDR3 sequence: CASSPRGLAGGSSYNEQFF. In DNA form, the CDR3 reads TGTGCCAGCTCACCACGGGGACTAGCGGGTGGGAGCTCCTACAATGAGCAGTTCTTC. The V gene is TRBV18, the J gene TRBJ2-1; TRBD2 matches at 12 bases. This CDR3 comprises 19 residues. Germline lookup yields CDR1 KGHSH and CDR2 LQKENI. Trimming at V came to 1 base and at J to 0 bases, leaving 7 bases not matched to a gene.

This clone was seen only once. J is TRBJ1-5 and V is TRBV28, with D hard to call. This CDR3 contains 14 residues. V was cut by 3 bases and J by 0 bases, with 6 bases left in between. Germline CDR1 is MDHEN and CDR2 is SYDVKM. Written as DNA, the CDR3 is TGTGCCAGCAGTTTCTTCGTTAGCAATCAGCCCCAGCATTTT. Translation gives CASSFFVSNQPQHF.

This clone was seen once. The chain is built from TRBV28 and TRBJ2-7, with D possibly TRBD2 on 5 matching bases. This CDR3 region has 14 residues. Germline assignment: CDR1 MDHEN and CDR2 SYDVKM. The V gene lost 5 bases and the J gene lost 4 bases, with 15 bases spanning the gap. CDR3 sequence reads: CASSPASRDYEQYF. Written as DNA, the CDR3 is TGTGCCAGCAGTCCCGCATCGAGGGATTACGAGCAGTACTTC.

This clone was observed a single time. The chain links TRBV5-1 to TRBJ2-7; TRBD1 is a possible D gene (5 bases). Trimming took 3 bases from V and 1 from J, leaving 11 bases between them. Germline loops: CDR1 SGHRS, CDR2 YFSETQ. CDR3 length equals 14 residues. CDR3 in DNA: TGCGCCAGCAGCTGGGGTCAGGGTTCCTACGAGCAGTACTTC. This gives the protein CASSWGQGSYEQYF.